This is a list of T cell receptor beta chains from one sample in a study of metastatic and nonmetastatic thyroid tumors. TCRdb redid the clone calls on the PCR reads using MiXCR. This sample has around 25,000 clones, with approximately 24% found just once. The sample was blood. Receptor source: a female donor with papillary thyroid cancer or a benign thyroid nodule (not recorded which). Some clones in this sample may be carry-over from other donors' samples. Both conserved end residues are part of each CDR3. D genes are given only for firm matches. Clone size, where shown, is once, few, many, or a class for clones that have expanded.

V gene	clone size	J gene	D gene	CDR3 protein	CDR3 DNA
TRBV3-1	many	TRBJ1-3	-	CASSQPGESGNTIYF	TGTGCCAGCAGCCAACCAGGGGAATCTGGAAACACCATATATTTT
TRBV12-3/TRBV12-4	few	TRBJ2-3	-	CASSWRITSTDTQYF	TGTGCCAGCAGTTGGCGTATTACGAGCACAGATACGCAGTATTTT
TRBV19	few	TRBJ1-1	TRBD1	CASTSGGAGTRAFF	TGTGCCAGTACCTCAGGGGGCGCGGGGACTCGAGCTTTCTTT
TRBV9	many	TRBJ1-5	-	CASSVGGSGNQPQHF	TGTGCCAGCAGCGTAGGTGGATCTGGCAATCAGCCCCAGCATTTT
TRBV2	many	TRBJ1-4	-	CASMVTATNEKLFF	TGTGCCAGCATGGTCACTGCAACTAATGAAAAACTGTTTTTT
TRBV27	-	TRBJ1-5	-	CSSRGSVGNQPQHF	TGTTCCAGCCGTGGTTCCGTGGGCAATCAGCCCCAGCATTTT
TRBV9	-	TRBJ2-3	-	CASSDGGFGTDKQYF	TGTGCCAGCAGCGACGGCGGTTTCGGAACAGATAAGCAGTATTTT
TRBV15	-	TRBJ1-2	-	CAISRDRAQGVLCVGYGYTF	TGTGCCATCAGCAGAGATAGGGCACAAGGGGTCTTGTGCGTGGGCTATGGCTACACCTTC
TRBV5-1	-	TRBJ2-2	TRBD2	CPSSLPTLAGATTGELFF	TGCCCCAGCAGCTTGCCCACTCTCGCGGGAGCGACCACCGGTGAGCTGTTTTTT
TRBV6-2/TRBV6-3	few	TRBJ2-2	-	CASSYASNTGELFF	TGTGCCAGCAGTTACGCATCTAACACCGGGGAGCTGTTCTTT
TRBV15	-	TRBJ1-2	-	CATSIDRRYGGYTF	TGTGCCACCAGCATAGATCGCAGGTACGGTGGCTACACCTTC
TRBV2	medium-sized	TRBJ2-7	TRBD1	CASSPADRAPYEQYF	TGTGCCAGCAGTCCCGCTGACAGGGCTCCCTACGAGCAGTACTTC
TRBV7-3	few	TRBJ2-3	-	CASSYLVGGRGADTQYF	TGTGCCAGCAGCTACTTGGTGGGGGGGCGAGGAGCAGATACGCAGTATTTT
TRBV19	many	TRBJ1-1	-	CASSIRRTNTEAFF	TGTGCCAGTAGTATCCGTCGGACGAACACTGAAGCTTTCTTT
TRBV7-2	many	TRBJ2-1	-	CASSLGARGSNEQFF	TGTGCCAGCAGCTTGGGGGCCCGAGGCTCCAATGAGCAGTTCTTC
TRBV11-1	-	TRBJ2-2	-	CASSLAVCGGGTGELFF	TGTGCCAGCAGCTTAGCCGTTTGCGGAGGAGGCACCGGGGAGCTGTTTTTT
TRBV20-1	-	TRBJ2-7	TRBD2	CSARQPGLGSEQYF	TGCAGTGCGAGACAACCGGGACTAGGTTCCGAGCAGTACTTC
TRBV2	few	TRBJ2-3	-	CASRPSLIADTQYF	TGTGCCAGCAGGCCGTCCCTGATTGCAGATACGCAGTATTTT
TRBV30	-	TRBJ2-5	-	CARSGEGIETQYF	TGTGCCCGCTCAGGGGAGGGCATAGAGACCCAGTACTTC
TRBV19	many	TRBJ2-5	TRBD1	CASSPTGAETQYF	TGTGCCAGTAGTCCTACAGGGGCCGAGACCCAGTACTTC
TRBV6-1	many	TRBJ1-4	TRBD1	CASRQGPTNEKLFF	TGTGCCAGCCGACAGGGGCCAACTAATGAAAAACTGTTTTTT
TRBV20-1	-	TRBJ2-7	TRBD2	CSARDAAGAYEQYF	TGCAGTGCTAGAGATGCTGCGGGAGCCTACGAGCAGTACTTC
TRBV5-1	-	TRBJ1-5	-	CASSPLDRNQPQHF	TGCGCCAGCAGCCCACTGGACCGGAATCAGCCCCAGCATTTT
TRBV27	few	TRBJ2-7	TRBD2	CASSPGTSGTSYEQYF	TGTGCCAGCAGTCCCGGGACTAGCGGGACCTCCTACGAGCAGTACTTC
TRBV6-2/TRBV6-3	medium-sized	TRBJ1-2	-	CASSEKGYGYTF	TGTGCCAGCAGCGAGAAAGGATATGGCTACACCTTC
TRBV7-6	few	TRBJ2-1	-	CASSLDPPSSYNEQFF	TGTGCCAGCAGCTTAGACCCTCCGAGCTCCTACAATGAGCAGTTCTTC
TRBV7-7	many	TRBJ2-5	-	CASSFILQETQYF	TGTGCTAGCAGCTTTATCCTACAAGAGACCCAGTACTTC
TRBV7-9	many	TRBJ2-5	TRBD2	CASSFGSSGETQYF	TGTGCCAGCAGCTTTGGTTCTAGCGGGGAGACCCAGTACTTC
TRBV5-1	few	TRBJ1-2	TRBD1	CASSADRPIGYTF	TGCGCCAGCAGCGCGGACAGGCCTATTGGCTACACCTTC
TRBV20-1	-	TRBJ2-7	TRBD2	CSAGLAGLGSYEQYF	TGCAGTGCTGGACTAGCGGGTCTGGGGAGTTACGAGCAGTACTTC
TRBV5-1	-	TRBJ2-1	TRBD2	CASSTTSGSYNERFF	TGCGCCAGCAGCACTACTAGCGGGTCCTACAATGAGCGGTTCTTC
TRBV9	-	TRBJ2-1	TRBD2	CASSYTGTSGIFDEQFF	TGTGCCAGCAGCTATACCGGGACTAGTGGGATTTTCGATGAGCAGTTCTTC
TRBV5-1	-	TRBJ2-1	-	CASSPPTRDEQFF	TGCGCCAGCAGCCCCCCGACACGTGATGAGCAGTTCTTC
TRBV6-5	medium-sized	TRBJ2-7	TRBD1	CASSYSGQGGSLEQYF	TGTGCCAGCAGTTACTCAGGACAGGGGGGTTCCCTCGAGCAGTACTTC
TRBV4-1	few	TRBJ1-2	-	CASSLTGGDPYGYTF	TGCGCCAGCAGCCTGACGGGGGGGGATCCCTATGGCTACACCTTC
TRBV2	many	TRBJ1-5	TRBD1	CASSPGQYSNQPQHF	TGTGCCAGCAGCCCGGGACAGTATAGCAATCAGCCCCAGCATTTT
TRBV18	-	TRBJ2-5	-	CASSPPLDRQETQYF	TGTGCCAGCTCACCACCGCTGGACCGCCAGGAGACCCAGTACTTC
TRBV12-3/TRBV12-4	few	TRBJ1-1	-	CASSSRVTEAFF	TGTGCCAGTAGTAGCCGGGTCACTGAAGCTTTCTTT
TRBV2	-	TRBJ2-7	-	CASSRLASAREQYF	TGTGCCAGCAGTCGGTTAGCCTCGGCTCGCGAGCAGTACTTC
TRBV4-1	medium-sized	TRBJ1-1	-	CASSQVGTTEAFF	TGCGCCAGCAGCCAAGTGGGGACCACCGAAGCTTTCTTT
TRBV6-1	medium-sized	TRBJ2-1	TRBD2	CASSSHGLAANEQFF	TGTGCCAGCAGTTCCCACGGACTAGCGGCCAATGAGCAGTTCTTC